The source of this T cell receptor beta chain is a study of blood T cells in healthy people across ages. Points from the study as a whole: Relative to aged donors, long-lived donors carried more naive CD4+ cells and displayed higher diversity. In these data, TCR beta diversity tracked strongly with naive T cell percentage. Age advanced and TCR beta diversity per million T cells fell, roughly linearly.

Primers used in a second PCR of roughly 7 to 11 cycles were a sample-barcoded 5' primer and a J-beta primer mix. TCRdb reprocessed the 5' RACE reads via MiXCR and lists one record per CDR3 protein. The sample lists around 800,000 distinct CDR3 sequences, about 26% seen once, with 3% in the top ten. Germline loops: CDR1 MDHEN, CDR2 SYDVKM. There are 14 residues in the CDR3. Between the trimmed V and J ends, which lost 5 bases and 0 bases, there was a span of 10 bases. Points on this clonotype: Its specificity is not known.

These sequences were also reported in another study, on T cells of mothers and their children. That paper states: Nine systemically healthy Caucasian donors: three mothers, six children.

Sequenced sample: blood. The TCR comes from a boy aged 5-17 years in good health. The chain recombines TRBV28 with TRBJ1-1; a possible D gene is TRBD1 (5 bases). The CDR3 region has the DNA TGTGCCAGCAGTGGGGCGGGCCTGAACACTGAAGCTTTCTTT. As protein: CASSGAGLNTEAFF. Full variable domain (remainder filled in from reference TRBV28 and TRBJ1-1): DVKVTQSSRYLVKRTGEKVFLECVQDMDHENMFWYRQDPGLGLRLIYFSYDVKMKEKGDIPEGYSVSREKKERFSLILESASTNQTSMYLCASSGAGLNTEAFFGQGTRLTVV.